These 20 T cell receptor beta chains share one sample of origin, sequenced in a study of brain T cells in children with intractable seizures. Sequencing was performed with immunoSEQ multiplex PCR; in TCRdb, only in-frame clones are kept and a portion is missing. The sample shows about 320,000 clones, about 93% of them seen only once. This sample's time point: blood from clinic visit 5 months post-surgery; TSC patient then seizure free. Sequenced here: peripheral blood, sampled less than 6 months after surgery. The source of these receptors is a boy younger than two with tuberous sclerosis and intractable seizures.

The chain links TRBV4-1 to TRBJ2-7; D may match TRBD1 or TRBD2 (5 bases each). From germline, CDR1 is MGHRA and CDR2 YSYEKL. The CDR3 runs to 14 residues. V was shortened by 2 bases and J by 2 bases, with 10 bases between the two germline ends. As DNA, the CDR3 is TGCGCCAGCAGCCAATCGGGACGGCCCTACGAGCAGTACTTC. It yields the protein CASSQSGRPYEQYF.

The V call is TRBV6-5, the J call TRBJ2-1; 7 bases align to TRBD2. This CDR3 is built from 14 residues. Germline CDR1 is MNHEY and CDR2 is SVGAGI. V was clipped by 2 bases and J by 4 bases; unmatched bases: 2. The CDR3 sequence: CASSYALAYNEQFF. DNA for the CDR3: TGTGCCAGCAGTTACGCACTAGCGTACAATGAGCAGTTCTTC.

CDR3 loop: CASSQGDSSYEQYF. CDR3 bases: TGCGCCAGCAGCCAAGGGGACAGCTCCTACGAGCAGTACTTC. The chain combines TRBV4-1 with TRBJ2-7; the match to TRBD1 covers 7 bases. V dropped 1 base and J dropped 0; count of bases not matched to a gene: 0. Germline CDR1 reads MGHRA; CDR2 reads YSYEKL. This CDR3 comprises 14 residues.

The rearrangement uses TRBV5-1 and TRBJ1-1; D possibly corresponds to TRBD1 (5 bases). Germline V CDR1 and CDR2: SGHRS, YFSETQ. The V end lost 4 bases, the J end lost 0 bases, and 10 bases lay between the germline ends. This CDR3 is built from 14 residues. CDR3 DNA: TGCGCCAGCAGCCTGGGGGTGCTGAACACTGAAGCTTTCTTT. This sequence encodes CASSLGVLNTEAFF.

The chain recombines TRBV9 with TRBJ1-2; D gene unclear. CDR3 length equals 12 residues. CDR1 and CDR2 (germline): SGDLS, YYNGEE. V lost 3 bases and J lost 4, with 7 bases in between. The CDR3 DNA sequence: TGTGCCAGCAGCGACCGTCCCTATGGCTACACCTTC. This codes for CASSDRPYGYTF.

The chain couples TRBV10-3 to TRBJ2-2, with D tentatively TRBD1 (6 bases). Trimming stripped 6 bases from V and 6 bases from J, with 17 bases between. The germline gives CDR1 ENHRY, CDR2 SYGVKD. The CDR3 has 15 residues. CDR3 coding DNA: TGTGCCATCAGCCATACCTCGACAGGTCCCGGGGAGCTGTTTTTT. Translation gives CAISHTSTGPGELFF.

This clone was detected only once. The V call is TRBV18, the J call TRBJ1-2; D perhaps matches TRBD1 (5 bases). V was shortened by 2 bases and J by 3 bases, with 10 bases between the two germline ends. Germline V gene data show CDR1 as KGHSH and CDR2 as LQKENI. CDR3 length: 14 amino acids. The CDR3 is CASSPSRDYYGYTF. CDR3 bases: TGTGCCAGCTCACCAAGCAGGGACTACTATGGCTACACCTTC.

As for this clone: A read error may produce the germline difference seen at one junction end. The chain carries TRBV28 and TRBJ1-2; D gene unclear. The CDR3 is made up of 12 amino acids. Per germline, CDR1 MDHEN and CDR2 SYDVKM. The CDR3 spells CASSPTEQRGAF. The CDR3 coding sequence is TGTGCCAGCAGCCCTACCGAGCAACGGGGAGCCTTC.

V and J are TRBV24-1 and TRBJ2-1; tentatively, D is TRBD1 (7 bases). Germline lookup yields CDR1 KGHDR and CDR2 SFDVKD. The CDR3 covers 19 residues. Trimming left V 0 bases short and J 0 bases short, with 17 bases between. The CDR3 loop is CATSDLSSRGALSYNEQFF. In nucleotides, the CDR3 is TGTGCCACCAGTGATTTGTCTAGCAGGGGGGCCCTCTCCTACAATGAGCAGTTCTTC.

The V gene is TRBV10-1, the J gene TRBJ2-7; 8 bases are a match to TRBD1. The CDR3 spans 16 residues. V lost 6 bases to trimming and J lost 0 bases; unmatched junction nucleotides: 10. Germline loops: CDR1 WNHNN, CDR2 SYGVQD (reference sequence). The DNA for the CDR3 is TGCGCCAGCAGAAGCGTTCGGGACAGGACCTCCTACGAGCAGTACTTC. It is translated as CASRSVRDRTSYEQYF.

This clone was observed once. The chain joins TRBV4-1 to TRBJ1-1, with 9 bases fitting TRBD1. The CDR3 sequence is 15 residues long. CDR1 is MGHRA and CDR2 is YSYEKL in the germline V gene. V shed 4 bases and J 4 bases; nucleotides not matched to a gene: 7. The CDR3, as DNA: TGCGCCAGCAGCCCCGGGACAGGGCTGTTCACTGAAGCTTTCTTT. This encodes CASSPGTGLFTEAFF.

The chain recombines TRBV24-1 with TRBJ1-2; 7 positions match TRBD1. Germline lookup yields CDR1 KGHDR and CDR2 SFDVKD. This CDR3 has 13 amino acids. V dropped 4 bases and J dropped 6; count of bases not matched to a gene: 4. CDR3 DNA: TGTGCCACCAGTGAGACAGGGAGGGATGGCTACACCTTC. Protein: CATSETGRDGYTF.

The chain links TRBV14 to TRBJ1-6, with a tentative D call TRBD1 (6 bases). Germline lookup yields CDR1 SGHDN and CDR2 FVKESK. V shed 1 base and J shed 7 bases, with 11 bases lying between them. The CDR3 spans 15 residues. The CDR3 is CASSQVTGFNSPLHF. The CDR3 DNA reads TGTGCCAGCAGCCAAGTGACAGGTTTCAATTCACCCCTCCACTTT.

This clone was recorded once. The chain is built from TRBV10-3 and TRBJ2-1, with 11 bases aligning to TRBD2. The CDR3 runs 15 residues. Germline values: CDR1 ENHRY, CDR2 SYGVKD. The trim removed 10 bases at V and 9 bases at J, leaving 14 bases unmatched. CDR3 sequence reads: CATRDLAGGPGEQFF. As DNA, the CDR3 is TGTGCCACCAGGGACTTAGCGGGAGGGCCGGGTGAGCAGTTCTTC.

This clone was found once. V is TRBV29-1 and J is TRBJ2-3; D is possibly TRBD1 (6 bases). The CDR3 is 14 residues long. CDR1 and CDR2 (germline): SQVTM, ANQGSEA. V was pared by 7 bases and J by 0 bases, with 14 bases between. CDR3 nucleotides: TGCAGCGGCCGACTACAGGGAAGCACAGATACGCAGTATTTT. Translating gives CSGRLQGSTDTQYF.

This chain uses TRBV4-1 with TRBJ1-5, with unresolved D. CDR1 is MGHRA, CDR2 YSYEKL, per germline. This CDR3 has 13 amino acids. The ends were cut back, 0 bases at V and 6 bases at J, with 6 bases in the middle. In DNA form, the CDR3 reads TGCGCCAGCAGCCAAGATATGAGTCAGCCCCAGCATTTT. This encodes CASSQDMSQPQHF.

The chain combines TRBV3-1 (or the pseudogene TRBV3-2) with TRBJ2-7; 12 bases are shared with TRBD2. The CDR3 runs 15 residues. CDR1 is LGHDT, CDR2 YNNKEL, per germline (reference sequence). J lost 3 bases, V lost 1 base, and 1 base had no gene match. CDR3 in DNA: TGTGCCAGCAGCCAAGGACTAGCGGGAGTCTACGAGCAGTACTTC. Amino acid sequence: CASSQGLAGVYEQYF.

This chain joins TRBV19 and TRBJ1-5; the D gene is possibly TRBD1 (5 bases). CDR3 length: 14 amino acids. Germline V gene lookup returns CDR1 LNHDA and CDR2 SQIVND (reference sequence). The V and J ends lost 3 bases and 7 bases respectively, with 13 bases between them. This CDR3 is CASSIGGEHQPQHF. Here the CDR3 DNA reads TGTGCCAGTAGTATTGGGGGGGAGCACCAGCCCCAGCATTTT. Complete variable domain (other parts from reference TRBV19 and TRBJ1-5): DGGITQSPKYLFRKEGQNVTLSCEQNLNHDAMYWYRQDPGQGLRLIYYSQIVNDFQKGDIAEGYSVSREKKESFPLTVTSAQKNPTAFYLCASSIGGEHQPQHFGDGTRLSIL.

V is TRBV24-1 and J is TRBJ2-5; D remains unclear. V lost 2 bases and J lost 4, with 13 bases in between. Looked up from germline, CDR1 is KGHDR and CDR2 is SFDVKD. The CDR3 spans 15 residues. CDR3 bases: TGTGCCACCAGTGATTCCGGATTCGAGGCAGAGACCCAGTACTTC. Its translation is CATSDSGFEAETQYF.

This CDR3 reads CASSPSATNEKLFF. CDR3 DNA: TGTGCCAGCAGCCCCTCCGCAACTAATGAAAAACTGTTTTTT. The chain joins TRBV7-2 to TRBJ1-4; no clear D gene. CDR1 and CDR2 from the germline V gene are SGHTA and FQGNSA. The CDR3 loop spans 14 amino acids. Between the trimmed V and J ends, which lost 5 bases and 0 bases, there was a span of 7 bases.